The 8 T cell receptor beta chains in this list originate from one sample, sequenced in a study of blood T cell repertoires in COVID-19. Generated by immunoSEQ multiplex PCR, the TCRdb table keeps only in-frame clones and is missing some. The sample shows hundreds of thousands of clones, roughly 80% of them seen only once. Sequences were obtained from PBMCs or T cells enriched from blood (not recorded which). The receptors were sampled from a man aged 40-49 years who had been exposed to COVID-19.

This chain links TRBV27 with TRBJ2-7; TRBD2 matches at 7 bases. Germline trimming cut 5 bases from V and 6 bases from J; bases unmatched to any gene: 10. CDR3 length: 14 amino acids. The germline gives CDR1 MNHEY, CDR2 SMNVEV (reference sequence). The CDR3 is CASSPIRLATEQYF. The CDR3 region has the DNA TGTGCCAGCAGTCCCATTAGACTAGCAACCGAGCAGTACTTC.

This clone showed up just a few times. This chain uses TRBV19 with TRBJ1-2, with TRBD1 identical over 10 bases. With V trimmed by 8 bases and J by 8 bases, 5 bases remained unmatched. Germline lookup yields CDR1 LNHDA and CDR2 SQIVND (reference sequence). This CDR3 has 12 residues. CDR3 loop: CASSGTGAGYTF. For the CDR3, the DNA is TGTGCCAGTTCCGGGACAGGGGCCGGCTACACCTTC.

V gene TRBV6-5 combines with J gene TRBJ1-3; no firm D call. In germline, CDR1 is MNHEY, CDR2 SVGAGI. Trimming took 2 bases from V and 2 from J, leaving 7 bases between them. The CDR3 contains 14 residues. The CDR3 nucleotides read TGTGCCAGCAGTTACGTCGGGACTGGAAACACCATATATTTT. Its protein is CASSYVGTGNTIYF.

This clone was seen once. V is TRBV18 and J is TRBJ1-6, with 7 bases identical to TRBD1. Looked up from germline, CDR1 is KGHSH and CDR2 is LQKENI. V lost 5 bases and J lost 6; bases outside the gene matches: 4. The CDR3 has 14 residues. CDR3 in DNA: TGTGCCAGCTCAAAAGGACAGGCTAATTCACCCCTCCACTTT. Protein sequence: CASSKGQANSPLHF.

The J gene is TRBJ2-3, the V gene TRBV5-8; 7 bases align to TRBD2. The V and J ends lost 0 bases and 5 bases, in that order; junction bases with no gene match: 12. This CDR3 comprises 17 residues. Germline V gene sequence: CDR1 SGHTS, CDR2 YDEGEE. CDR3 loop: CASSLDWAGAHKDTQYF. The CDR3 region has the DNA TGTGCCAGCAGCTTGGATTGGGCGGGAGCTCATAAAGATACGCAGTATTTT.

The chain employs TRBV5-6 and TRBJ2-3; TRBD2 is a possible D gene (6 bases). Germline assignment: CDR1 SGHDT and CDR2 YYEEEE. This CDR3 comprises 14 residues. With 4 bases removed from V and 3 bases from J, the gap between germline ends came to 12 bases. This CDR3 reads CASSRRELTDTQYF. As DNA, the CDR3 is TGTGCCAGCAGCCGTCGGGAGTTGACAGATACGCAGTATTTT.

This clone was seen a few times. The chain joins TRBV10-1 to TRBJ2-3, with D hard to call. This CDR3 spans 15 amino acids. Germline V gene sequence: CDR1 WNHNN, CDR2 SYGVQD (reference sequence). With 2 bases removed from V and 0 bases from J, the gap between germline ends came to 9 bases. The DNA for the CDR3 is TGCGCCAGCAGTGAGACGTTCGGGAGCACAGATACGCAGTATTTT. Protein: CASSETFGSTDTQYF.

This clone was counted between two and nine times. This chain links TRBV3-1 (or the pseudogene TRBV3-2) with TRBJ2-7, with a tentative D call TRBD2 (5 bases). The germline V gene encodes CDR1 LGHDT and CDR2 YNNKEL (reference sequence). Trimming took off 5 bases at V and 3 bases at J, with 11 bases between the two ends. The CDR3 totals 13 residues. The CDR3 spells CASSLKLGYEQYF. The CDR3 region has the DNA TGTGCCAGCAGCTTAAAACTAGGCTACGAGCAGTACTTC.